These T cell receptor beta chains were read from a single sample in a study of cytomegalovirus exposure and HLA in healthy donors. Here immunoSEQ multiplex PCR was the method, and the copy in TCRdb shows in-frame clones only, minus some. This sample carries 200,000 to 250,000 clones, about 85% of them seen once, and the ten largest clones take roughly 1.3%. The sequenced sample was PBMCs. The source of these receptors is a human donor in good health. Both conserved end residues are part of each CDR3. A D gene is named only where the DNA matches it firmly. Clone size is stated in some rows and not others, as once, few, many or a class when expanded.

V gene: TRBV5-1; D gene: TRBD2; J gene: TRBJ2-3; clone size: .; CDR3 DNA: TGCGCCAGCAGGTCGACTAGCGGGACCGGTACGCAGTATTTT; CDR3 protein: CASRSTSGTGTQYF
V gene: TRBV5-1; D gene: TRBD1; J gene: TRBJ2-3; clone size: .; CDR3 DNA: TGCGCCAGCAGCTTCATAGACAGGGACCCAGATACGCAGTATTTT; CDR3 protein: CASSFIDRDPDTQYF
V gene: TRBV4-1; D gene: .; J gene: TRBJ1-1; clone size: once; CDR3 DNA: TGCGCCAGCAGCACTCGGGGAGGGGCCCCTGAAGCTTTCTTT; CDR3 protein: CASSTRGGAPEAFF
V gene: TRBV28; D gene: .; J gene: TRBJ1-5; clone size: .; CDR3 DNA: TGTGCCAGCAGTTTATGGACAGGTAGCAATCAGCCCCAGCATTTT; CDR3 protein: CASSLWTGSNQPQHF
V gene: TRBV7-9; D gene: .; J gene: TRBJ2-7; clone size: once; CDR3 DNA: TGTGCCAGCAGCTTAGACACAGGTTGGGACGAGCAGTACTTC; CDR3 protein: CASSLDTGWDEQYF
V gene: TRBV21-1; D gene: .; J gene: TRBJ2-7; clone size: .; CDR3 DNA: TGTGCCAGCAGCAAAGGGCGCCGGCGGGAGATCTCCTACGAGCAGTACTTC; CDR3 protein: CASSKGRRREISYEQYF
V gene: TRBV4-1; D gene: TRBD2; J gene: TRBJ2-3; clone size: few; CDR3 DNA: TGCGCCAGCAGCCAGGGAAGGACTAGCGGGGTTAGCACAGATACGCAGTATTTT; CDR3 protein: CASSQGRTSGVSTDTQYF
V gene: TRBV19; D gene: TRBD1; J gene: TRBJ1-2; clone size: .; CDR3 DNA: TGTGCCTCCTCTCGACAGGGCTCTACGATCTATGGCTACACCTTC; CDR3 protein: CASSRQGSTIYGYTF
V gene: TRBV9; D gene: TRBD2; J gene: TRBJ2-3; clone size: .; CDR3 DNA: TGTGCCAGCAGCGTAGGGCCCAGCGGGAGATCGAGAGCCTTGCAGTATTTT; CDR3 protein: CASSVGPSGRSRALQYF
V gene: TRBV30; D gene: .; J gene: TRBJ2-7; clone size: .; CDR3 DNA: TGTGCCTGGAGTGTACAGGGTTACGAGCAGTACTTC; CDR3 protein: CAWSVQGYEQYF
V gene: TRBV29-1; D gene: TRBD1; J gene: TRBJ1-1; clone size: few; CDR3 DNA: TGCAGCGTCTACAGGGGGGGGAACACTGAAGCTTTCTTT; CDR3 protein: CSVYRGGNTEAFF
V gene: TRBV12-5; D gene: TRBD2; J gene: TRBJ2-7; clone size: .; CDR3 DNA: TGTGCTAGTGGTTTGTCCCTCCTTAGCGGGAGGGCCTACGAGCAGTACTTC; CDR3 protein: CASGLSLLSGRAYEQYF
V gene: TRBV27; D gene: TRBD2; J gene: TRBJ2-3; clone size: .; CDR3 DNA: TGTGCCATCGTCATACTAGCGGGAGGCACAGATACGCAGTATTTT; CDR3 protein: CAIVILAGGTDTQYF
V gene: TRBV10-3; D gene: .; J gene: TRBJ2-7; clone size: .; CDR3 DNA: TGTGCCATCAGTGAGTCAAGGGACAAAAAGTACGAGCAGTACTTC; CDR3 protein: CAISESRDKKYEQYF
V gene: TRBV7-3; D gene: TRBD2; J gene: TRBJ2-1; clone size: .; CDR3 DNA: TGTGCCAGCAGCCCTCCCTCGGGGGAGGGAAGCTCCTACAATGAGCAGTTCTTC; CDR3 protein: CASSPPSGEGSSYNEQFF
V gene: TRBV5-3; D gene: TRBD2; J gene: TRBJ2-7; clone size: .; CDR3 DNA: TGTGCCAGAAGCTTGGGGACTTTAACTAGCGGGATTACCTCCTACGAGCAGTACTTC; CDR3 protein: CARSLGTLTSGITSYEQYF
V gene: TRBV12-5; D gene: .; J gene: TRBJ2-5; clone size: .; CDR3 DNA: TGTGCTAGTGCTTCCCTAGCAGACCAAGAGACCCAGTACTTC; CDR3 protein: CASASLADQETQYF
V gene: TRBV27; D gene: TRBD1; J gene: TRBJ1-2; clone size: .; CDR3 DNA: TGTGCCAGCAGTCCCACAGGGGTTGGCTATGGCTACACCTTC; CDR3 protein: CASSPTGVGYGYTF
V gene: TRBV6-4; D gene: TRBD1; J gene: TRBJ2-1; clone size: .; CDR3 DNA: TGTGCCAGCCGGAAACATGGACAGGGGTATGAGCAGTTCTTC; CDR3 protein: CASRKHGQGYEQFF
V gene: TRBV4-1; D gene: .; J gene: TRBJ2-7; clone size: .; CDR3 DNA: TGCGCCAGCAGCCAAGAGGGAACTAGGTCCTACGAGCAGTACTTC; CDR3 protein: CASSQEGTRSYEQYF
V gene: TRBV2; D gene: .; J gene: TRBJ2-5; clone size: .; CDR3 DNA: TGTGCCAGCAGTGGACAGGTTAAAGAGACCCAGTACTTC; CDR3 protein: CASSGQVKETQYF
V gene: TRBV2; D gene: .; J gene: TRBJ2-3; clone size: .; CDR3 DNA: TGTGCCAGCAGTGTTCTCGGGAGTGTCGGCACAGATACGCAGTATTTT; CDR3 protein: CASSVLGSVGTDTQYF
V gene: TRBV5-6; D gene: .; J gene: TRBJ2-1; clone size: .; CDR3 DNA: TGTGCCAGCAGTTACGAGGCGGGCGGATACAATGAGCAGTTCTTC; CDR3 protein: CASSYEAGGYNEQFF
V gene: TRBV6-6; D gene: TRBD1; J gene: TRBJ1-4; clone size: .; CDR3 DNA: TGTGCCAGCATCCCGACAGGGGGATTGGTAAAACTGTTTTTT; CDR3 protein: CASIPTGGLVKLFF
V gene: TRBV2; D gene: TRBD1; J gene: TRBJ1-5; clone size: once; CDR3 DNA: TGTGCCAGCAGAGCTAAGTCCGGGACAGGGTATAGCAATCAGCCCCAGCATTTT; CDR3 protein: CASRAKSGTGYSNQPQHF
V gene: TRBV5-6; D gene: TRBD1; J gene: TRBJ2-3; clone size: .; CDR3 DNA: TGTGCCAGCAGCTTGGTCGGGCAGGGGGACACAGATACGCAGTATTTT; CDR3 protein: CASSLVGQGDTDTQYF
V gene: TRBV5-1; D gene: .; J gene: TRBJ1-4; clone size: medium-sized; CDR3 DNA: TGCGCCAGCCTTGCAACTAATGAAAAACTGTTTTTT; CDR3 protein: CASLATNEKLFF
V gene: TRBV29-1; D gene: .; J gene: TRBJ1-1; clone size: .; CDR3 DNA: TGCAGCGTTGAAGATAGGGGCACCGAAGCTTTCTTT; CDR3 protein: CSVEDRGTEAFF
V gene: TRBV19; D gene: TRBD1; J gene: TRBJ2-7; clone size: .; CDR3 DNA: TGTGCCAGTAGTACCCGGACAGGGGGACCCTACGAGCAGTACTTC; CDR3 protein: CASSTRTGGPYEQYF